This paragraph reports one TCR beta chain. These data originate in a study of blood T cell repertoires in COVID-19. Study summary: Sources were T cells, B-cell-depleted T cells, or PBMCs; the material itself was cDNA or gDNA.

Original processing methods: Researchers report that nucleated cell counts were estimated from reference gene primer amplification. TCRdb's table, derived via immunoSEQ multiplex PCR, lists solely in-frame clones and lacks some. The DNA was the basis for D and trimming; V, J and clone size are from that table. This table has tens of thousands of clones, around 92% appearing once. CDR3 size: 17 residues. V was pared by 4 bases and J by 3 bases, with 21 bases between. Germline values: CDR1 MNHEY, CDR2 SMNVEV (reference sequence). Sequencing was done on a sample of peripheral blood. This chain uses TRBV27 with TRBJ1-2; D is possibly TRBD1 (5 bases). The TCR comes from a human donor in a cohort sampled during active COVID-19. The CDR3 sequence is CASSYDVRSLQDYGYTF. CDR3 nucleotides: TGTGCCAGCAGTTACGACGTCAGGTCCTTACAGGACTATGGCTACACCTTC.